The rows below give T cell receptor beta chains drawn from one sample of a study of blood T cells in healthy people across ages. TCRdb independently ran MiXCR on the 5' RACE reads; one entry per CDR3 protein. This sample has about 1,400,000 distinct CDR3 sequences, with approximately 40% found just once. The material sequenced was blood. These TCRs come from a woman aged 18-30 years in good health. CDR3s include the opening cysteine and the closing phenylalanine or tryptophan. A D gene is named only where the DNA matches it firmly. Clone size appears in some rows only: once, few, many, or a class for an expanded clone.

v_gene: TRBV14
j_gene: TRBJ1-6
abundance: NA
d_gene: TRBD1
CDR3nt: TGTGCCAGCAGCCAAACGGGACAGGGCAATTCACCCCTCCACTTT
CDR3aa: CASSQTGQGNSPLHF

v_gene: TRBV12-3/TRBV12-4
j_gene: TRBJ2-3
abundance: NA
d_gene: TRBD1
CDR3nt: TGTGCCAGCAGTTTATTCGAGTGGGGGGACAGGGACACAGATACGCAGTATTTT
CDR3aa: CASSLFEWGDRDTDTQYF

v_gene: TRBV6-5
j_gene: TRBJ2-1
abundance: once
d_gene: TRBD1
CDR3nt: TGTGCCAGCAGTCCTGGGACAGGGGATCTCAATGAGCAGTTCTTC
CDR3aa: CASSPGTGDLNEQFF

v_gene: TRBV7-8
j_gene: TRBJ2-7
abundance: NA
d_gene: NA
CDR3nt: TGTGCCAGCAGCTTACAGTCCGCCAGGGGGGCCTACGAGCAGTACTTC
CDR3aa: CASSLQSARGAYEQYF

v_gene: TRBV7-9
j_gene: TRBJ1-2
abundance: few
d_gene: NA
CDR3nt: TGTGCCAGCAGCTTGGGAGGAGCAGGGTCGGGCGGCTACACCTTC
CDR3aa: CASSLGGAGSGGYTF

v_gene: TRBV6-5
j_gene: TRBJ1-2
abundance: NA
d_gene: NA
CDR3nt: TGTGCCAGCAGTTACCGACCACTGGCCGCCTATGGCTACACCTTC
CDR3aa: CASSYRPLAAYGYTF

v_gene: TRBV4-1
j_gene: TRBJ1-1
abundance: NA
d_gene: NA
CDR3nt: TGCGCCAGCAGCGGTCTCGGAGGGGACACTGAAGCTTTCTTT
CDR3aa: CASSGLGGDTEAFF

v_gene: TRBV5-1
j_gene: TRBJ1-5
abundance: NA
d_gene: NA
CDR3nt: TGCGCCGGCAGCTTGGAAGGGGGGGAGAATCAGCCCCAGCATTTT
CDR3aa: CAGSLEGGENQPQHF

v_gene: TRBV2
j_gene: TRBJ1-6
abundance: NA
d_gene: NA
CDR3nt: TGTGCCAGCAGTGAAGAGGGAAACTATAATTCACCCCTCCACTTT
CDR3aa: CASSEEGNYNSPLHF

v_gene: TRBV12-3/TRBV12-4
j_gene: TRBJ2-4
abundance: NA
d_gene: NA
CDR3nt: TGTGCCAGCAGTGTGAGTCAGGGGAAAAACATTCAGTACTTC
CDR3aa: CASSVSQGKNIQYF

v_gene: TRBV20-1
j_gene: TRBJ2-1
abundance: few
d_gene: NA
CDR3nt: TGCAGTGCTACCGTAATAGTGGGCAATGAGCAGTTCTTC
CDR3aa: CSATVIVGNEQFF

v_gene: TRBV4-1
j_gene: TRBJ1-5
abundance: few
d_gene: NA
CDR3nt: TGCGCCAGCAGCCAGACCTTAGGGGGACAGCCCCAGCATTTT
CDR3aa: CASSQTLGGQPQHF

v_gene: TRBV6-6
j_gene: TRBJ2-1
abundance: NA
d_gene: NA
CDR3nt: TGTGCCAGCAGCCCTTTCTTCGGTGAGCAGTTCTTC
CDR3aa: CASSPFFGEQFF

v_gene: TRBV20-1
j_gene: TRBJ2-2
abundance: few
d_gene: TRBD2
CDR3nt: TGCAGTGCTAGATCGGAACTAGCGGGGGGGGAGCTGTTTTTT
CDR3aa: CSARSELAGGELFF

v_gene: TRBV10-3
j_gene: TRBJ2-3
abundance: NA
d_gene: NA
CDR3nt: TGTGCCATCAGTGAGAGCCGGGACTTTCCCAGAGATACGCAGTATTTT
CDR3aa: CAISESRDFPRDTQYF

v_gene: TRBV2
j_gene: TRBJ2-5
abundance: few
d_gene: NA
CDR3nt: TGTGCCAGCAGTCGGAATACCCAAGAGACCCAGTACTTC
CDR3aa: CASSRNTQETQYF

v_gene: TRBV3-1
j_gene: TRBJ2-2
abundance: NA
d_gene: NA
CDR3nt: TGTGCCAGCAGCCACCTTAACACCGGGGAGCTGTTTTTT
CDR3aa: CASSHLNTGELFF

v_gene: TRBV18
j_gene: TRBJ2-2
abundance: NA
d_gene: TRBD2
CDR3nt: TGTGCCAGCTCCCGACTAGCGGGGGGAGCGAACACCGGGGAGCTGTTTTTT
CDR3aa: CASSRLAGGANTGELFF

v_gene: TRBV28
j_gene: TRBJ2-7
abundance: NA
d_gene: NA
CDR3nt: TGTGCCAGCAGTTTTGTGGGGATCCAATCCTACGAGCAGTACTTC
CDR3aa: CASSFVGIQSYEQYF

v_gene: TRBV6-6
j_gene: TRBJ2-7
abundance: few
d_gene: NA
CDR3nt: TGTGCCAGCAGCCACCAGATTATCGAGCAGTACTTC
CDR3aa: CASSHQIIEQYF

v_gene: TRBV29-1
j_gene: TRBJ2-3
abundance: NA
d_gene: NA
CDR3nt: TGCAGCGTTCCCCGGGTGGAGGGACGCTACTACACAGATACGCAGTATTTT
CDR3aa: CSVPRVEGRYYTDTQYF

v_gene: TRBV10-3
j_gene: TRBJ2-7
abundance: many
d_gene: TRBD2
CDR3nt: TGTGCCATCAGTGAGTCGCGGGGACTAGCGGGACTAAACTACGAGCAGTACTTC
CDR3aa: CAISESRGLAGLNYEQYF

v_gene: TRBV4-1
j_gene: TRBJ2-7
abundance: NA
d_gene: NA
CDR3nt: TGCGCCAGCAGCCAAGGTAAAGGGGGTTACGAGCAGTACTTC
CDR3aa: CASSQGKGGYEQYF

v_gene: TRBV9
j_gene: TRBJ1-1
abundance: NA
d_gene: NA
CDR3nt: TGTGCCAGCAGCGTATTAGTAGGGAACACTGAAGCTTTCTTT
CDR3aa: CASSVLVGNTEAFF

v_gene: TRBV10-3
j_gene: TRBJ2-7
abundance: NA
d_gene: NA
CDR3nt: TGTGTCATCAGTGATCCCGGGACGGCCACCTACGAGCAGTACTTC
CDR3aa: CVISDPGTATYEQYF

v_gene: TRBV6-5
j_gene: TRBJ2-5
abundance: NA
d_gene: TRBD1
CDR3nt: TGTGCCAGCAGCACTCGGACAGGGTCGATGGAGACCCAGTACTTC
CDR3aa: CASSTRTGSMETQYF

v_gene: TRBV20-1
j_gene: TRBJ1-1
abundance: NA
d_gene: NA
CDR3nt: TGCAGTGCCCAGGGGTCTTTCTTT
CDR3aa: CSAQGSFF

v_gene: TRBV6-4
j_gene: TRBJ2-7
abundance: many
d_gene: NA
CDR3nt: TGTGCCAGCAGTGACTCGGACAACAATGAGCAGTACTTC
CDR3aa: CASSDSDNNEQYF

v_gene: TRBV6-6
j_gene: TRBJ1-1
abundance: NA
d_gene: NA
CDR3nt: TGTGCCAGCAGTTACTCGTTGGTGGAAGCTTTCTTT
CDR3aa: CASSYSLVEAFF

v_gene: TRBV2
j_gene: TRBJ1-2
abundance: few
d_gene: TRBD1
CDR3nt: TGTGCCAGCAGGACGACAGGGAGCTATGGCTACACCTTC
CDR3aa: CASRTTGSYGYTF

v_gene: TRBV3-1
j_gene: TRBJ2-7
abundance: NA
d_gene: NA
CDR3nt: TGTGCCAGCAGATATAGCGGATCTGCCTCCTACGAGCAGTACTTC
CDR3aa: CASRYSGSASYEQYF

v_gene: TRBV27
j_gene: TRBJ1-5
abundance: NA
d_gene: NA
CDR3nt: TGTGCCAGCAGTAATTTGGGTCAGCCCCAGCATTTT
CDR3aa: CASSNLGQPQHF

v_gene: TRBV6-5
j_gene: TRBJ2-1
abundance: many
d_gene: NA
CDR3nt: TGTGCCAGCAGTTACGGGACTAATGAGCAGTTCTTC
CDR3aa: CASSYGTNEQFF